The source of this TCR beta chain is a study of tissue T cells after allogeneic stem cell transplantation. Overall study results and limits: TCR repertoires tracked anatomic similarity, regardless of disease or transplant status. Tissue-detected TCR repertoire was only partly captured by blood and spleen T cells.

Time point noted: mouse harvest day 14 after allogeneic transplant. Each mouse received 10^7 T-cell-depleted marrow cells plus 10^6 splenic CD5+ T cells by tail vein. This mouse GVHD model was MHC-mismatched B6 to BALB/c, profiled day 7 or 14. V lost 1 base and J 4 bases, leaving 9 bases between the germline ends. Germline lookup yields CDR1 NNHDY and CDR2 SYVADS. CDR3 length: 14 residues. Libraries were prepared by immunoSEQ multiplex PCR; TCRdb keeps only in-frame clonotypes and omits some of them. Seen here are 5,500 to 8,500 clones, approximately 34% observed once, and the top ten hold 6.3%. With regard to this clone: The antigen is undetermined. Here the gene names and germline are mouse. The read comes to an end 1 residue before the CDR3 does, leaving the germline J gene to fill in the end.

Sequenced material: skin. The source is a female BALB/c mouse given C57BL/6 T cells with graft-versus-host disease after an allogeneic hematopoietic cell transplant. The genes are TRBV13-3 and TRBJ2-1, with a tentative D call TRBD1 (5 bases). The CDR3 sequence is CASSDREGYAEQFF. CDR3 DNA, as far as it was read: TGTGCCAGCAGTGATCGGGAGGGGTATGCTGAGCAGTTC.